These T cell receptor beta chains were read from a single sample in a study of long-term antiretroviral therapy in people with HIV. The method was immunoSEQ multiplex PCR; TCRdb's version includes in-frame clones alone and lacks a portion of them. The sample shows tens of thousands of clones, around 86% of them seen only once. Source: unsorted PBMCs, taken 1 year after starting antiretroviral therapy. These receptors were obtained from a man between 18 and 29 years old with HIV. The CDR3 runs from the conserved cysteine through the conserved F or W.

V gene,CDR3 protein
TRBV19,CASSSLAGEEQFF
TRBV6-1,CASSGSQGLNTEAFF
TRBV5-5,CASSLRVLQGMDSPLHF
TRBV13,CASSLGQAGESTDTQYF
TRBV7-9,CASSLASLFYGYTF
TRBV7-8,CASSLETHGYTF
TRBV7-2,CASSFTPGQGKAEAFF
TRBV11-3,CASSLDGQGRAFF
TRBV9,CASSVRNGTASGANVLTF
TRBV9,CASSPQTSGYEQYF
TRBV28,CASSFQNMNTEAFF
TRBV14,CASSQALEQYF
TRBV5-1,CASSLNFAAAASQGEQYF
TRBV15,CATSRPKVSTDTQYF
TRBV25-1,CASSVSKNTEAFF
TRBV5-4,CASSLGIAGSSYEQYF
TRBV2,CASDGQDLYEQYF
TRBV6-6,CASSYDRAREQYF
TRBV7-2,CASRDRGSYEQYF
TRBV19,CATDEGADQPQHF
TRBV5-1,CASSSGSGGAYEQFF
TRBV10-2,CASRAKKGSKGNQPQHF
TRBV5-1,CASSLTGADVGGYTF
TRBV19,CASSMNRGNGNQPQHF
TRBV4-3,CASSQDGPGRDEKLFF
TRBV15,CATSSLGAGANTGELFF
TRBV9,CASTEFAGSTDTQYF
TRBV7-2,CASSLTGTKNTGELFF
TRBV21-1,CASSKDQEGEYEQYF
TRBV4-3,CASSRATGEANEQYF
TRBV2,CASSARGTNRPQHF
TRBV27,CASSQDRVSYEQYF
TRBV7-9,CASVRQGTEAFF
TRBV25-1,CASTWDRGISYEQYF
TRBV18,CASSPIRLAGLSTGELFF
TRBV7-9,CASSLIVAANYGYTF